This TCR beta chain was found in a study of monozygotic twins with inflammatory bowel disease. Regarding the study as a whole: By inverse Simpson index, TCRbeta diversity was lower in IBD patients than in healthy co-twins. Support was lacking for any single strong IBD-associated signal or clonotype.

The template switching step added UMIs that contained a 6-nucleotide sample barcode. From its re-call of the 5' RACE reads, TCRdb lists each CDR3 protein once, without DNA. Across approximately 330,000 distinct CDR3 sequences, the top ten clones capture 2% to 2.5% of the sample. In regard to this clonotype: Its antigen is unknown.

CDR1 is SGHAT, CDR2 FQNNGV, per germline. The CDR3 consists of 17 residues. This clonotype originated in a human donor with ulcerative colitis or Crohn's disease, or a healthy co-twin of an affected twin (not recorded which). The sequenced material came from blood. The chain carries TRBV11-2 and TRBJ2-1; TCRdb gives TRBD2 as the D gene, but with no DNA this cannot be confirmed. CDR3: CASSLYSGTSGYNEQFF.